This record covers a single T cell receptor (beta chain). This sample is part of a study of blood T cell repertoires in COVID-19. Researchers sorted participants into cohorts using their self-reported clinical history. This CDR3 region has 20 residues. V lost 1 base, J lost 0 bases, and 13 bases stayed unmatched. The germline V gene encodes CDR1 MGHRA and CDR2 YSYEKL. Using immunoSEQ multiplex PCR, the repertoire was profiled, and TCRdb retains in-frame clones only, with some absent. Among just over 300,000 clones listed, approximately 84% were seen once. The TCR originated in a man aged 25 to 40 who had recovered from COVID-19. This chain joins TRBV4-1 and TRBJ2-1; 9 nucleotides align to TRBD2. The sample comprised PBMCs or T cells enriched from blood (not recorded which). CDR3 protein: CASSQVGLAGSPGSYNEQFF. CDR3 DNA sequence: TGCGCCAGCAGCCAAGTAGGGCTAGCGGGATCCCCGGGCTCCTACAATGAGCAGTTCTTC.